These 9 T cell receptor beta chains were sequenced from one sample in a study of blood T cells in healthy people across ages. Then a second PCR, running roughly 7 to 12 cycles, was carried out with a sample-barcoded 5' primer and a J-beta primer mix. TCRdb independently ran MiXCR on the 5' RACE reads; one entry per CDR3 protein. The sample shows roughly 1,500,000 distinct CDR3 sequences, roughly a third of them seen only once. The sample comprised blood. The receptor source for this set is a woman in her 30s in good health.

This clonotype has a handful of counts. This chain links TRBV6-1 with TRBJ2-7; D possibly uses TRBD1 or TRBD2 (5 bases each). Deletions cut 0 bases from V and 3 bases from J, with 9 bases between. The CDR3 extends over 14 amino acids. The germline gives CDR1 MNHNS, CDR2 SASEGT. CDR3 residues: CASSEAGGFYEQYF. The DNA of the CDR3 is TGTGCCAGCAGTGAAGCTGGGGGTTTCTACGAGCAGTACTTC.

The CDR3 nucleotides read TGCAGTGCTAGAGAGTCGTCTCGGCACTACACCTTC. It translates to CSARESSRHYTF. The chain recombines TRBV20-1 with TRBJ1-2; D gene uncertain. Germline CDR1 reads DFQATT; CDR2 reads SNEGSKA (reference sequence). The CDR3 is made up of 12 amino acids. Trimming pared 0 bases from V and 10 bases from J, leaving 12 bases between.

This clonotype was found a few times. J is TRBJ2-3 and V is TRBV7-6; no clear D gene. The CDR3 is 15 residues long. Trimming took off 1 base at V and 2 bases at J, with 10 bases between the two ends. Germline V gene data show CDR1 as SGHVS and CDR2 as FNYEAQ. For the CDR3, the DNA is TGTGCCAGCAGCTTAGAGGTTGTGGACACAGATACGCAGTATTTT. It translates to CASSLEVVDTDTQYF.

The chain is built from TRBV20-1 and TRBJ2-3, with 8 nucleotides matching TRBD2. The CDR3 extends over 14 amino acids. CDR1 and CDR2 (germline): DFQATT, SNEGSKA (reference sequence). The CDR3 spells CSMKIAGRPDTQYF. DNA of the CDR3: TGCAGCATGAAGATAGCGGGACGTCCAGATACGCAGTATTTT.

About this clonotype: This sequence may be a read error, since a much larger clone differs from it by one base. CDR3 coding DNA: TGTGCCAGCAGTAAGGGACAGGGCACAGGTACGCAGTATTTT. It encodes CASSKGQGTGTQYF. This chain uses TRBV12-3 or TRBV12-4 with TRBJ2-3; 9 bases match TRBD1. This CDR3 has 14 amino acids.

The V gene is TRBV19, the J gene TRBJ2-6; D is unresolved. The germline V gene encodes CDR1 LNHDA and CDR2 SQIVND (reference sequence). The CDR3 covers 16 residues. Trimming took 11 bases from V and 0 from J, leaving 17 bases between them. CDR3 in amino acids: CAVNPRPDSGANVLTF. The CDR3 bases are TGTGCCGTCAATCCCAGGCCCGACTCTGGGGCCAACGTCCTGACTTTC.

The rearrangement joins TRBV20-1 to TRBJ1-1, with 8 bases lining up with TRBD1. CDR3 length: 13 residues. With 3 bases clipped from V and 4 bases from J, the junction kept 4 bases outside the gene matches. Germline V CDR1 and CDR2: DFQATT, SNEGSKA (reference sequence). The CDR3 bases are TGCAGTGCTAGCCAGGGGGCGCGCACTGAAGCTTTCTTT. Protein: CSASQGARTEAFF.

This clonotype was counted ten times or more. This chain connects TRBV15 to TRBJ2-5; 11 nucleotides align to TRBD1. The germline V gene has CDR1 LNHNV and CDR2 YYDKDF (reference sequence). V shed 3 bases and J 2 bases; nucleotides not matched to a gene: 2. This CDR3 is built from 15 residues. CDR3 nucleotide sequence: TGTGCCACCAGCAGGGGGGACAGGGGGCAAGAGACCCAGTACTTC. This translates into CATSRGDRGQETQYF.

The gene calls are TRBV6-1 and TRBJ1-2, with D unresolved. The CDR3 sequence is 12 residues long. V lost 4 bases and J 3 bases, leaving 6 bases between the germline ends. Germline CDR1 MNHNS, CDR2 SASEGT. The CDR3 coding sequence is TGTGCCAGCAGTGTGTGGGACTATGGCTACACCTTC. This encodes CASSVWDYGYTF.